Each of the 2 T cell receptor beta chains below was sequenced from the same sample in a study of T cell responses to AZD1222 COVID-19 vaccine. Method: immunoSEQ multiplex PCR; TCRdb's copy keeps in-frame clones and lacks some. The sample yields over 150,000 clones, 75% to 90% seen once. The sample was peripheral blood, taken on day 0 of AZD1222 vaccination. The source of these receptors is an adult in good health.

A remark on this clone: This specimen includes other DNA sequences encoding the same CDR3. This chain connects TRBV27 to TRBJ1-1; TRBD1 is a possible D gene (5 bases). Between the trimmed V and J ends, which lost 3 bases and 1 base, there was a span of 9 bases. CDR1 is MNHEY, CDR2 SMNVEV, per germline (reference sequence). This CDR3 has 14 amino acids. Here the CDR3 reads CASSLGQGNTEAFF. In DNA, the CDR3 is TGTGCCAGCAGTTTGGGGCAGGGGAACACTGAAGCTTTCTTT.

This clone came up a few times. CDR3 nucleotides: TGTGCCAGCGGCAGCGCTAACTATGGCTACACCTTC. Translation: CASGSANYGYTF. This chain connects TRBV3-1 (or the pseudogene TRBV3-2) to TRBJ1-2; D ambiguous. The ends were cut back, 8 bases at V and 0 bases at J, with 7 bases in the middle. Germline V gene data show CDR1 as LGHDT and CDR2 as YNNKEL (reference sequence). This CDR3 has 12 residues.